The 2 T cell receptor beta chains listed next were all sequenced from one sample in a study of cytomegalovirus exposure and HLA in healthy donors. Profiling relied on immunoSEQ multiplex PCR, and the TCRdb table lists in-frame clones only, not all of them. The sample yields some 49,000 clones, around nine tenths seen once. Sequencing input: PBMCs. These receptor sequences come from a man younger than 35 in good health and CMV-seronegative.

The chain joins TRBV5-8 to TRBJ2-3, with 8 nucleotides matching TRBD2. CDR3 length equals 17 residues. Germline V lookup: CDR1 SGHTS, CDR2 YDEGEE. J was trimmed by 2 bases and V by 5 bases; bases with no gene match: 13. DNA for the CDR3: TGTGCCAGCAGTCGCCCTCGAGCGGGAGTGGCCACAGATACGCAGTATTTT. This codes for CASSRPRAGVATDTQYF.

The rearrangement joins TRBV7-9 to TRBJ2-5; 9 bases align to TRBD2. Germline assignment: CDR1 SEHNR and CDR2 FQNEAQ (reference sequence). The V and J ends lost 5 bases and 5 bases, in that order; junction bases with no gene match: 6. The CDR3 contains 14 residues. The CDR3 here is CASSLAGGTETQYF. CDR3 bases: TGTGCCAGCAGCCTTGCGGGGGGGACGGAGACCCAGTACTTC.